These T cell receptor beta chains were read from a single sample in a study of blood T cell repertoires in COVID-19. Sequenced by immunoSEQ multiplex PCR; TCRdb stores in-frame clones only, minus some. The sample has about 300,000 clones; approximately 86% are singletons. Sequenced: peripheral blood. All receptors come from an older man with acute or convalescent COVID-19. The CDR3 runs from the conserved cysteine through the conserved F or W. D genes are given only for firm matches. Some rows mark clone size as missing; the rest say once, few, many or name a class of expanded clone.

>NA|TRBV12-2|TRBJ2-1|NA
TGTGCAAGTCGCTTAGGGCTAGCGGGAGTAGAATCCTACAATGAGCAGTTCTTC
CASRLGLAGVESYNEQFF
>TRBD2|TRBV28|TRBJ2-7|NA
TGTGCCAGCAGTTTAGTTTTCAGTGTGGGAGGGCCTTACGAGCAGTACTTC
CASSLVFSVGGPYEQYF
>TRBD2|TRBV5-1|TRBJ2-1|NA
TGCGCCAGCAGCTTGGAATGGGGGGGAAGCTCCTACAATGAGCAGTTCTTC
CASSLEWGGSSYNEQFF
>TRBD2|TRBV6-2/TRBV6-3|TRBJ2-7|NA
TGTGCCAGCAGCCGACGACTAGCGGGAGCCTACTCCTACGAGCAGTACTTC
CASSRRLAGAYSYEQYF
>NA|TRBV5-1|TRBJ2-2|NA
TGCGCCAGCAGTAAAGCGGCGGGAACCAACGGGGAGCTGTTTTTT
CASSKAAGTNGELFF
>TRBD1|TRBV2|TRBJ2-2|once
TGTGCCATCCAAGGGACAGGGGGCATCGGGGAGCTGTTTTTT
CAIQGTGGIGELFF
>NA|TRBV24-1|TRBJ1-2|NA
TGTGCCACCAGTGAGACGCCGGGACACGCTAACTATGGCTACACCTTC
CATSETPGHANYGYTF
>TRBD2|TRBV7-6|TRBJ2-7|NA
TGTGCCAGCAGCTTAGCTTTCGTCCCGGGACTAGCGGGAGGGCCTTACGAGCAGTACTTC
CASSLAFVPGLAGGPYEQYF
>NA|TRBV6-5|TRBJ1-5|once
TGTGCCAGCACCTGGGGGGGGATTGACAATCAGCCCCAGCATTTT
CASTWGGIDNQPQHF
>NA|TRBV5-1|TRBJ2-2|NA
TGCGCCAGCAGCTGGACAACGACGAACACCGGGGAGCTGTTTTTT
CASSWTTTNTGELFF
>TRBD2|TRBV3-1/TRBV3-2|TRBJ2-5|once
TGTGCCAGCAGCCAAGGTCAAACTAGCGGGATTCAAGAGACCCAGTACTTC
CASSQGQTSGIQETQYF
>NA|TRBV6-6|TRBJ1-5|NA
TGTGCCAGCAGCCTCGGACTGAGCAATCAGCCCCAGCATTTT
CASSLGLSNQPQHF
>NA|TRBV5-6|TRBJ2-5|NA
TGTGCCTCGAAAAGGGGCGTACAAGAGACCCAGTACTTC
CASKRGVQETQYF
>TRBD2|TRBV4-1|TRBJ2-7|NA
TGCGCCAGCAGCCAAGACCCTAGCGGGACCTACGAGCAGTACTTC
CASSQDPSGTYEQYF
>NA|TRBV3-1/TRBV3-2|TRBJ1-5|NA
TGTGCCAGCAGCCCCAGGGCGGGCAATCAGCCCCAGCATTTT
CASSPRAGNQPQHF
>TRBD1|TRBV20-1|TRBJ1-6|once
TGCAGTGCTAGTGACGTCGGGACAGATAATTCACCCCTCCACTTT
CSASDVGTDNSPLHF
>NA|TRBV6-1|TRBJ2-7|NA
TGTGCCAGCAGTGAAGTCGCGACAGGGAGGCACGAGCAGTACTTC
CASSEVATGRHEQYF
>NA|TRBV6-2/TRBV6-3|TRBJ2-7|NA
TGTGCCAGCAGTTCCGGTGGAGACGAGCAGTACTTC
CASSSGGDEQYF
>TRBD1|TRBV7-2|TRBJ2-7|NA
TGTGCCAGCAGCTTAGGAACAGGGGAGTACGAGCAGTACTTC
CASSLGTGEYEQYF
>TRBD2|TRBV5-4|TRBJ2-5|NA
TGTGCCAGCAGCTCGACTAGCTCGGAGACCCAGTACTTC
CASSSTSSETQYF
>NA|TRBV29-1|TRBJ1-2|NA
TGCAGCGCCGCCGGGGGGGCCGGTGGCTACACCTTC
CSAAGGAGGYTF
>TRBD2|TRBV6-2/TRBV6-3|TRBJ2-1|NA
TGTGCCAGCAGTTACGTACTAGCGGGAGGAAATGAGCAGTTCTTC
CASSYVLAGGNEQFF
>TRBD1|TRBV6-5|TRBJ1-1|NA
TGTGCCAGCAGTCTTAGGGGGCCGAACACTGAAGCTTTCTTT
CASSLRGPNTEAFF
>TRBD2|TRBV20-1|TRBJ2-1|NA
TGCAGTGCTAGTTGGACTAGCGGACGAAATGAGCAGTTCTTC
CSASWTSGRNEQFF
>TRBD1|TRBV10-3|TRBJ1-5|NA
TGTGCCATCAGTGAAAGGGGGCGAGATCAGCCCCAGCATTTT
CAISERGRDQPQHF
>TRBD2|TRBV28|TRBJ2-3|NA
TGTGCCAGCAGTCTTAGCGGGGTCTATATAGATACGCAGTATTTT
CASSLSGVYIDTQYF
>NA|TRBV7-2|TRBJ2-5|NA
TGTGCCAGCAGCTTAGTCAAACGGGGAGGGACCCAGTACTTC
CASSLVKRGGTQYF
>NA|TRBV3-1/TRBV3-2|TRBJ2-2|NA
TGTGCCAGCAGCCCTGTTTCGGGTTCCCACCTAAGCACCGGGGAGCTGTTTTTT
CASSPVSGSHLSTGELFF
>NA|TRBV27|TRBJ1-5|NA
TGTGCCAGCAGATCTGTCGGGGGGCATAGCAATCAGCCCCAGCATTTT
CASRSVGGHSNQPQHF
>NA|TRBV21-1|TRBJ2-3|NA
TGTGCCAGCAGCAAGTATAAGCGGGGGGCGCCCGACACAGATACGCAGTATTTT
CASSKYKRGAPDTDTQYF
>NA|TRBV19|TRBJ1-2|NA
TGTGCCAGTAGTATTCCGGCAGGGAACTATGGCTACACCTTC
CASSIPAGNYGYTF
>NA|TRBV4-2|TRBJ2-1|NA
TGTGCCAGCAGCCAAGCGGGAAACAATGAGCAGTTCTTC
CASSQAGNNEQFF
>NA|TRBV7-2|TRBJ2-1|NA
TGTGCCAGCAGCTTAGCCCTGGGGCTGTACAATGAGCAGTTCTTC
CASSLALGLYNEQFF
>NA|TRBV5-1|TRBJ2-1|NA
TGCGCCAGCAGCTTAGTAGGAGGAGGCTCCTACAATGAGCAGTTCTTC
CASSLVGGGSYNEQFF
>NA|TRBV12-3/TRBV12-4|TRBJ2-1|NA
TGTGCCAGCAGTTCCAAGTCAGACAATGAGCAGTTCTTC
CASSSKSDNEQFF
>TRBD1|TRBV6-2/TRBV6-3|TRBJ1-1|NA
TGTGCCAGCAGTTACGTAAGAGGACAGGTGGATACTGAAGCTTTCTTT
CASSYVRGQVDTEAFF
>NA|TRBV24-1|TRBJ2-3|NA
TGTGCCACCAGTAAAACAGGGGGAGGGGGCCCAGATACGCAGTATTTT
CATSKTGGGGPDTQYF
>NA|TRBV29-1|TRBJ1-4|once
TGCAGCGCGGCTCCTAGGGGCGGTGAAAAACTGTTTTTT
CSAAPRGGEKLFF
>NA|TRBV2|TRBJ1-6|NA
TGTGCCAGCAGTGAACAGGGTTTCAGGAATTCACCCCTCCACTTT
CASSEQGFRNSPLHF
>TRBD1|TRBV24-1|TRBJ2-3|NA
TGTGCCACCAGTGATCCCAGGGGGCGGGACACAGATACGCAGTATTTT
CATSDPRGRDTDTQYF
>TRBD2|TRBV7-9|TRBJ2-3|NA
TGTGCCAGCAGCTTGGGTAGCGGGGGGAGGACGCAGTATTTT
CASSLGSGGRTQYF
>TRBD2|TRBV2|TRBJ2-7|NA
TGTGCCAGCAGAGGAGTGGGGGGGAACTTCGAGCAGTACTTC
CASRGVGGNFEQYF
>NA|TRBV5-6|TRBJ1-2|NA
TGTGCCAGCAGCTTCGGGTCACCCTATGGCTACACCTTC
CASSFGSPYGYTF
>TRBD1|TRBV4-2|TRBJ2-3|NA
TGTGCCAGCAGCCAAGGGGCCGGGACAGGGGTAGGCACAGATACGCAGTATTTT
CASSQGAGTGVGTDTQYF
>TRBD1|TRBV5-6|TRBJ1-2|NA
TGTGCCAGCAGCTTGCCCCAGGGGGCGAGGTATGGCTACACCTTC
CASSLPQGARYGYTF
>NA|TRBV6-1|TRBJ1-3|NA
TGTGCCAGCAGTGAAGCAAGTATATGGGGGGTTGGAAACACCATATATTTT
CASSEASIWGVGNTIYF
>NA|TRBV28|TRBJ1-3|NA
TGTGCCAGCTCTACGGTGATCCTAAGTCTGTTTAATCCTGGAAACACCATATATTTT
CASSTVILSLFNPGNTIYF
>TRBD1|TRBV7-2|TRBJ2-2|few
TGTGCCAGCAGCTTAGTGGCAGGGGGCAGCACCGGGGAGCTGTTTTTT
CASSLVAGGSTGELFF
>NA|TRBV7-2|TRBJ1-1|NA
TGTGCCAGCAGCCCGGGACACTCGAACACTGAAGCTTTCTTT
CASSPGHSNTEAFF
>TRBD1|TRBV27|TRBJ2-7|NA
TGTGCCAGCAGTTTGGACAGGGGATACGAGCAGTACTTC
CASSLDRGYEQYF
>NA|TRBV28|TRBJ1-5|once
TGTGCCAGCAGTTCAGGGTTGTCAGTGGGAAGTCAGCCCCAGCATTTT
CASSSGLSVGSQPQHF
>NA|TRBV28|TRBJ2-2|NA
TGTGCCAGCAGTTTGCCGCCCGGGGGGGAGCTGTTTTTT
CASSLPPGGELFF